These 23 T cell receptor beta chains were all obtained from the same sample, sequenced in a study of CD8 T cells in Susac syndrome. It was with random hexamers that 0.5 to 1 ug RNA was reverse transcribed. TCRdb recomputed calls from the immunoSEQ multiplex PCR reads with MiXCR, one row per CDR3 protein. Seen here are a few hundred thousand distinct CDR3 sequences, 85% to 90% observed once, and the top ten hold approximately 0.12%. Sequenced material: CD8+ T cells from PBMCs. All receptors derive from a human donor with multiple sclerosis.

This clonotype occurred once. The chain has TRBV15 and TRBJ2-3; 12 bases map to TRBD2. Trimming took 0 bases from V and 5 from J; bases not matched to a gene: 12. Germline V gene data show CDR1 as LNHNV and CDR2 as YYDKDF (reference sequence). This CDR3 is built from 19 residues. CDR3 DNA: TGTGCCACCAGCAGAGATTTACAAGGACTAGCGGGACTGGGAGATACGCAGTATTTT. Amino acid sequence: CATSRDLQGLAGLGDTQYF.

The J gene is TRBJ2-1, the V gene TRBV29-1, with 8 bases aligning to TRBD1. This CDR3 region has 19 residues. CDR1 SQVTM and CDR2 ANQGSEA come from the germline V gene. After removal of 4 bases from V and 6 bases from J, the junction contained 23 bases not matched to a gene. CDR3: CSVATGEGQVLFVTNEQFF. Here the CDR3 DNA reads TGCAGCGTTGCAACGGGAGAGGGACAGGTGTTATTTGTTACCAATGAGCAGTTCTTC.

This clonotype was counted once. This chain links TRBV30 with TRBJ2-7; 7 bases fit TRBD1. The CDR3 consists of 14 residues. From germline, CDR1 is GTSNPN and CDR2 SVGIG (reference sequence). V lost 0 bases and J lost 2; bases outside the gene matches: 4. The CDR3 DNA follows: TGTGCCTGGAGTGTTGGCCAGGGGGCCTACGAGCAGTACTTC. This gives the protein CAWSVGQGAYEQYF.

This sequence joins TRBV18 and TRBJ2-5; D unresolved. The CDR3 is 17 residues long. Germline V gene lookup returns CDR1 KGHSH and CDR2 LQKENI. V was shortened by 3 bases and J by 3 bases, with 20 bases between the two germline ends. CDR3 amino acids: CASSPKVPPRGEETQYF. The DNA of the CDR3 is TGTGCCAGCTCACCGAAGGTCCCGCCCCGTGGGGAAGAGACCCAGTACTTC.

This chain links TRBV13 with TRBJ1-2; TRBD1 aligns across 7 bases. The CDR3 is 14 residues long. The V segment lost 4 bases and the J segment 6 bases; nucleotides outside the gene matches: 8. Germline CDR1 reads PRHDT; CDR2 reads FYEKMQ (reference sequence). The CDR3 here is CASSWGDRDHGYTF. The CDR3 nucleotides read TGTGCCAGCAGCTGGGGAGACAGGGACCATGGCTACACCTTC.

The rearrangement links TRBV12-5 to TRBJ2-4, with TRBD1 matching over 9 bases. V gave up 5 bases and J gave up 0 bases; unmatched junction bases: 14. The germline V gene encodes CDR1 LGHNT and CDR2 FRNRAP. CDR3 length equals 19 residues. This CDR3 reads CASGITAGTGHGAKNIQYF. CDR3 DNA sequence: TGTGCTAGTGGTATTACCGCCGGGACAGGGCATGGAGCCAAAAACATTCAGTACTTC.

The CDR3: CASSFSDGYTF. The DNA of the CDR3 is TGTGCCAGCAGCTTTTCCGATGGCTACACCTTC. The gene calls are TRBV7-2 and TRBJ1-2; D is unclear. The length of the CDR3 is 11 residues. The V and J ends lost 3 bases and 6 bases respectively, with 5 bases between them. CDR1 and CDR2 from the germline V gene are SGHTA and FQGNSA.

V usage is TRBV7-2 and J usage is TRBJ2-1, with D tentatively TRBD2 (5 bases). The CDR3 is 15 residues long. V gave up 6 bases and J gave up 2 bases, with 14 bases separating them. Germline values: CDR1 SGHTA, CDR2 FQGNSA. CDR3 coding DNA: TGTGCCAGCAGATCCCCTAGCCGACCCTACAATGAGCAGTTCTTC. Amino acid sequence: CASRSPSRPYNEQFF.

The chain is built from TRBV12-3 or TRBV12-4 and TRBJ2-1; the match to TRBD1 covers 7 bases. V lost 7 bases, J lost 5 bases, and 8 bases stayed unmatched. This CDR3 has 14 amino acids. The CDR3 DNA sequence: TGTGCCAGCACCCCCGGGACAGCAGACAATGAGCAGTTCTTC. This gives the protein CASTPGTADNEQFF.

As DNA, the CDR3 is TGTGCCAGCAGCGTAGGGCTGGCTGGCGTTTCAGAGACCCAGTACTTC. Its translation is CASSVGLAGVSETQYF. The chain is built from TRBV27 and TRBJ2-5, with D hard to call. Germline CDR1 reads MNHEY; CDR2 reads SMNVEV (reference sequence). Trimming took off 6 bases at V and 4 bases at J, with 21 bases between the two ends. The CDR3 is 16 residues long.

V gene TRBV3-1 combines with J gene TRBJ1-1; D possibly corresponds to TRBD1 (5 bases). CDR3 length: 16 residues. Trimming removed 1 base at V and 3 bases at J, with 15 bases between. CDR1 LGHDT and CDR2 YNNKEL come from the germline V gene (reference sequence). The CDR3, as DNA: TGTGCCAGCAGCCAAGGCCTTGCAACAGGCCACACTGAAGCTTTCTTT. It is translated as CASSQGLATGHTEAFF.

This chain uses TRBV27 with TRBJ1-2; no clear D. This CDR3 spans 13 amino acids. V was pared by 0 bases and J by 7 bases, with 9 bases between. The germline gives CDR1 MNHEY, CDR2 SMNVEV (reference sequence). The DNA for the CDR3 is TGTGCCAGCAGTTTATCGAGTAGGACTGGCTACACCTTC. Amino acid sequence: CASSLSSRTGYTF.

The rearrangement joins TRBV5-8 to TRBJ1-5; D uncertain. CDR1 is SGHTS and CDR2 is YDEGEE in the germline V gene. Trimming cost V 0 bases and J 3 bases, with 13 bases left between them. The CDR3 length is 16 residues. This chain's CDR3 is CASSLEGLGFNQPQHF. CDR3 DNA sequence: TGTGCCAGCAGCTTGGAGGGTTTGGGATTCAATCAGCCCCAGCATTTT.

This chain joins TRBV4-2 and TRBJ1-4, with D unclear. The CDR3 consists of 18 residues. Germline CDR1 is LGHNA and CDR2 is YNFKEQ. Trimming shortened V by 2 bases and J by 2 bases, and 18 bases separated the two germline ends. The CDR3 region is CASSQIGGLSGTNEKLFF. The DNA for the CDR3 is TGTGCCAGCAGCCAAATTGGAGGGCTTAGCGGGACTAATGAAAAACTGTTTTTT.

The gene calls are TRBV11-2 and TRBJ1-4, with unresolved D. CDR3 length equals 18 residues. The V end was cut by 0 bases, the J end by 6 bases, with 20 bases between. Germline lookup yields CDR1 SGHAT and CDR2 FQNNGV. The CDR3 sequence is CASSLDHFLLVPDEKLFF. For the CDR3, the DNA is TGTGCCAGCAGCTTAGATCACTTTCTTCTGGTACCAGATGAAAAACTGTTTTTT.

This chain connects TRBV6-5 to TRBJ2-7; D is unclear. The CDR3 has 13 amino acids. Trimming cost V 0 bases and J 5 bases, with 8 bases left between them. In germline, CDR1 is MNHEY, CDR2 SVGAGI. The CDR3 DNA follows: TGTGCCAGCAGTTACTCAGAAGGGCACGAGCAGTACTTC. It encodes CASSYSEGHEQYF.

The chain carries TRBV20-1 and TRBJ2-1; TRBD1 matches 8 bases. Germline values: CDR1 DFQATT, CDR2 SNEGSKA (reference sequence). V shed 6 bases and J 3 bases; nucleotides not matched to a gene: 13. CDR3 length: 16 residues. Here the CDR3 DNA reads TGCAGTGCAAGGCCGCTAGGACAGGGCTACTACAATGAGCAGTTCTTC. The encoded protein is CSARPLGQGYYNEQFF.

The chain combines TRBV27 with TRBJ2-2, with D maybe TRBD2 (6 bases). Trimming took 8 bases from V and 4 from J, leaving 17 bases between them. This CDR3 spans 15 amino acids. Germline-derived CDR1 and CDR2 are MNHEY and SMNVEV (reference sequence). CDR3 coding DNA: TGTGCCAGCGCCCCAGCGGGCCCGCCCACCGGGGAGCTGTTTTTT. This sequence encodes CASAPAGPPTGELFF.

This chain links TRBV12-3 or TRBV12-4 with TRBJ1-1; the D gene is possibly TRBD1 (5 bases). V gave up 3 bases and J gave up 4 bases, with 6 bases separating them. The length of the CDR3 is 12 residues. The CDR3 DNA reads as TGTGCCAGCAGTTTCAGGGTCACTGAAGCTTTCTTT. This translates into CASSFRVTEAFF.

This chain links TRBV29-1 with TRBJ2-5; 8 nucleotides line up with TRBD2. V lost 3 bases to trimming and J lost 5 bases; unmatched junction nucleotides: 2. The length of the CDR3 is 12 residues. Germline CDR1 reads SQVTM; CDR2 reads ANQGSEA. The CDR3 bases are TGCAGCGTTGAGGGACTAGTTGAGACCCAGTACTTC. As protein: CSVEGLVETQYF.

Concerning this clonotype: Germline and junction disagree at one end, which may indicate a read error. This chain links TRBV5-1 with TRBJ2-3; 8 positions agree with TRBD1. The CDR3 covers 14 residues. The germline V gene encodes CDR1 SGHRS and CDR2 YFSETQ. CDR3 sequence: CASSLGQGPDTQYF. The CDR3 coding sequence is TGTGCCAGTAGTCTCGGACAGGGCCCAGATACGCAGTATTTT.

V usage is TRBV4-1 and J usage is TRBJ2-7; D perhaps matches TRBD2 (6 bases). Trimming stripped 3 bases from V and 0 bases from J, with 18 bases between. The CDR3 runs 17 residues. CDR1 is MGHRA, CDR2 YSYEKL, per germline. The CDR3 sequence: CASSQAPAGGSSYEQYF. The CDR3 coding sequence is TGCGCCAGCAGCCAGGCTCCCGCCGGGGGTAGCTCCTACGAGCAGTACTTC.

The chain is built from TRBV7-2 and TRBJ2-4, with D tentatively TRBD1 or TRBD2 (6 bases each). In germline, CDR1 is SGHTA, CDR2 FQGNSA. CDR3 length: 18 residues. Trimming left V 6 bases short and J 0 bases short, with 21 bases between. Written as DNA, the CDR3 is TGTGCCAGCAGTCACCTGCTCCGAGGGGGGATAGCCAAAAACATTCAGTACTTC. Residues: CASSHLLRGGIAKNIQYF.